These T cell receptor beta chains were read from a single sample in a study of CD8 T cells in Susac syndrome. Via MiXCR, TCRdb re-called the immunoSEQ multiplex PCR reads, giving one row per CDR3 protein. The sample has about 140,000 distinct CDR3 sequences, around 94% seen once. Sequencing used CD8+ T cells from PBMCs. These receptors were collected from a human donor in good health. The CDR3 runs from the conserved cysteine through the conserved F or W. Fields, in order: J gene, clone size, V gene, D gene, CDR3 protein, CDR3 DNA. The D gene is left open where the match is weak. Rows give clone size only sometimes, using once, few, many, or a class for an expanded clone.

J: TRBJ2-1; size: once; V: TRBV14; D: NA; CDR3: CASSQGVAMSSYNEQFF; DNA: TGTGCCAGCAGCCAAGGAGTGGCCATGAGCTCCTACAATGAGCAGTTCTTC
J: TRBJ1-1; size: NA; V: TRBV7-3; D: NA; CDR3: CASKKTGFGTEAFF; DNA: TGTGCCAGCAAAAAAACGGGGTTTGGGACTGAAGCTTTCTTT
J: TRBJ2-1; size: NA; V: TRBV28; D: TRBD2; CDR3: CASRLTSGGYNEQFF; DNA: TGTGCCAGCCGATTGACTAGCGGGGGATACAATGAGCAGTTCTTC
J: TRBJ1-2; size: NA; V: TRBV20-1; D: NA; CDR3: CSARSHEGDNYGYTF; DNA: TGCAGTGCTAGATCACACGAAGGGGACAACTATGGCTACACCTTC
J: TRBJ2-7; size: NA; V: TRBV9; D: NA; CDR3: CASSVAGHEQYF; DNA: TGTGCCAGCAGCGTAGCAGGTCACGAGCAGTACTTC
J: TRBJ2-1; size: NA; V: TRBV7-3; D: TRBD2; CDR3: CASSLSTSGSSYNEQFF; DNA: TGTGCCAGCAGTCTATCGACTAGCGGGAGCTCCTACAATGAGCAGTTCTTC
J: TRBJ1-1; size: NA; V: TRBV27; D: TRBD1; CDR3: CASSSDRDTEAFF; DNA: TGTGCCAGCAGTTCTGACAGGGACACTGAAGCTTTCTTT
J: TRBJ1-2; size: NA; V: TRBV13; D: NA; CDR3: CASSLVREENDGYTF; DNA: TGTGCCAGCAGCTTAGTCAGGGAAGAGAACGATGGCTACACCTTC
J: TRBJ2-1; size: NA; V: TRBV7-3; D: NA; CDR3: CASSFGLNEQFF; DNA: TGTGCCAGCAGCTTCGGACTAAATGAGCAGTTCTTC
J: TRBJ2-6; size: once; V: TRBV9; D: TRBD1; CDR3: CASSVSPRGQPSGANVLTF; DNA: TGTGCCAGCAGCGTTTCCCCTCGGGGACAGCCCTCTGGGGCCAACGTCCTGACTTTC
J: TRBJ2-1; size: NA; V: TRBV20-1; D: NA; CDR3: CSARRYNEQFF; DNA: TGCAGTGCTCGTAGGTACAATGAGCAGTTCTTC
J: TRBJ2-1; size: NA; V: TRBV9; D: NA; CDR3: CASSPAGVHEQFF; DNA: TGTGCCAGCAGCCCAGCCGGGGTTCATGAGCAGTTCTTC
J: TRBJ2-7; size: NA; V: TRBV29-1; D: NA; CDR3: CSVRALPSEQYF; DNA: TGCAGCGTCCGGGCCCTACCGAGCGAGCAGTACTTC
J: TRBJ2-7; size: NA; V: TRBV7-9; D: NA; CDR3: CASSSPQDYEQYF; DNA: TGTGCCAGCAGCTCCCCCCAGGACTACGAGCAGTACTTC
J: TRBJ2-1; size: once; V: TRBV3-1; D: NA; CDR3: CASSLSGFEQFF; DNA: TGTGCCAGCAGCCTGAGCGGATTTGAGCAGTTCTTC
J: TRBJ2-3; size: NA; V: TRBV3-1; D: NA; CDR3: CASSQVIGESTDTQYF; DNA: TGTGCCAGCAGCCAAGTCATCGGAGAGAGCACAGATACGCAGTATTTT
J: TRBJ2-7; size: once; V: TRBV3-1; D: TRBD2; CDR3: CASSQASGSGYEQYF; DNA: TGTGCCAGCAGCCAAGCTAGCGGGAGTGGGTACGAGCAGTACTTC
J: TRBJ2-7; size: NA; V: TRBV13; D: NA; CDR3: CASSARRRSSYEQYF; DNA: TGTGCCAGCAGCGCTCGACGTCGAAGCTCCTACGAGCAGTACTTC
J: TRBJ1-2; size: NA; V: TRBV27; D: NA; CDR3: CASSLGVGDGYTF; DNA: TGTGCCAGCAGTTTAGGGGTTGGCGATGGCTACACCTTC
J: TRBJ2-7; size: once; V: TRBV20-1; D: NA; CDR3: CSARDRLGFHYEQYF; DNA: TGCAGTGCTAGAGATAGATTGGGCTTCCACTACGAGCAGTACTTC
J: TRBJ1-3; size: once; V: TRBV29-1; D: NA; CDR3: CSVDRGDGNTIYF; DNA: TGCAGCGTTGACAGAGGGGATGGAAACACCATATATTTT
J: TRBJ1-1; size: NA; V: TRBV30; D: TRBD1; CDR3: CAWSPWTGNTEAFF; DNA: TGTGCCTGGAGTCCCTGGACAGGGAACACTGAAGCTTTCTTT
J: TRBJ2-1; size: NA; V: TRBV30; D: TRBD2; CDR3: CAWGLAGYNEQFF; DNA: TGTGCCTGGGGACTAGCGGGATATAATGAGCAGTTCTTC
J: TRBJ1-2; size: NA; V: TRBV1; D: NA; CDR3: CTSSQADRASAYYGYTF; DNA: TGCACCAGCAGCCAAGCGGACAGGGCTTCCGCATACTATGGCTACACCTTC
J: TRBJ2-2; size: once; V: TRBV7-9; D: NA; CDR3: CASSFGYNPGELFF; DNA: TGTGCCAGCAGCTTTGGGTACAACCCCGGGGAGCTGTTTTTT
J: TRBJ1-2; size: NA; V: TRBV21-1; D: NA; CDR3: CASSKGGETRANYGYTF; DNA: TGTGCCAGCAGCAAAGGGGGGGAGACTAGAGCTAACTATGGCTACACCTTC
J: TRBJ1-1; size: NA; V: TRBV9; D: NA; CDR3: CASSVAPDRLNTEAFF; DNA: TGTGCCAGCAGCGTAGCTCCCGACAGGCTGAACACTGAAGCTTTCTTT
J: TRBJ2-3; size: once; V: TRBV29-1; D: TRBD1; CDR3: CSVEETGQGFTDTQYF; DNA: TGCAGCGTTGAGGAAACGGGACAGGGGTTCACAGATACGCAGTATTTT
J: TRBJ1-1; size: NA; V: TRBV27; D: NA; CDR3: CASSPGTLVHTEAFF; DNA: TGTGCCAGCAGTCCGGGGACACTAGTTCACACTGAAGCTTTCTTT
J: TRBJ2-1; size: once; V: TRBV7-9; D: NA; CDR3: CASSLVRSDNEQFF; DNA: TGTGCCAGCAGCTTAGTCCGGAGTGACAATGAGCAGTTCTTC
J: TRBJ2-1; size: NA; V: TRBV3-1; D: NA; CDR3: CASSASPHQFF; DNA: TGTGCCAGCAGCGCTAGTCCTCACCAGTTCTTC
J: TRBJ2-3; size: once; V: TRBV14; D: TRBD2; CDR3: CASSPIGLVADTQYF; DNA: TGTGCCAGCAGCCCGATTGGACTAGTAGCAGATACGCAGTATTTT